This TCR beta chain was sequenced for a study of blood T cells in healthy people across ages. Germline-derived CDR1 and CDR2 are SGHTA and FQGNSA. This CDR3 is 18 amino acids long. Unmatched junction bases numbered 8, after V lost 6 bases and J lost 1 base. A second PCR, run for about 6 to 11 cycles, used a sample-barcoded 5' primer plus a J-beta primer mix. Each CDR3 protein is one row after TCRdb ran MiXCR on the 5' RACE reads. The table records just over 800,000 distinct CDR3 sequences, about 62% of them present only once. As to this clonotype: Its antigen is unidentified.

Study-wide results and caveats: A roughly linear age-dependent decrease characterized TCR beta diversity per million T cells.

V usage is TRBV7-2 and J usage is TRBJ2-1; 14 bases match TRBD2. What was sequenced was blood. This TCR came from a man aged 25-45 years in good health. The CDR3 sequence: CASSRLAGGPWSYNEQFF. The CDR3 DNA follows: TGTGCCAGCAGTAGACTAGCGGGGGGGCCGTGGTCCTACAATGAGCAGTTCTTC.